This is a list of T cell receptor beta chains from one sample in a study of blood T cell repertoires in COVID-19. Assay: immunoSEQ multiplex PCR; the TCRdb copy retains only in-frame clones and omits some. The sample yields 100,000 or so clones, approximately 82% seen once. Sequencing was carried out using peripheral blood. These receptor sequences come from a man aged 55 to 70 with active or convalescent COVID-19. Each CDR3 is given with its conserved first and last residue. The D gene is left open where the match is weak. The size field is filled for only some rows; it gives once, few, many or a size class.

clone_size | cdr3_length | j_call | v_call | d_call | cdr3_aa | cdr3_nt
once | 17 | TRBJ1-2 | TRBV1 | NA | CTSSQDHGGPLVGGYTF | TGCACCAGCAGCCAAGATCACGGGGGACCCCTCGTAGGGGGCTACACCTTC
NA | 16 | TRBJ2-3 | TRBV7-3 | TRBD2 | CASSSGTSGATDTQYF | TGTGCCAGCAGCTCAGGCACTAGCGGGGCCACAGATACGCAGTATTTT
few | 13 | TRBJ2-1 | TRBV29-1 | TRBD2 | CSVELADTNEQFF | TGCAGCGTTGAACTAGCGGACACCAATGAGCAGTTCTTC
NA | 14 | TRBJ2-3 | TRBV12-5 | NA | CASGLDWRKDTQYF | TGTGCTAGTGGTTTGGATTGGAGGAAAGATACGCAGTATTTT
NA | 13 | TRBJ2-1 | TRBV5-1 | TRBD1 | CASSYTGGNEQFF | TGCGCCAGCAGCTATACAGGGGGCAATGAGCAGTTCTTC
NA | 16 | TRBJ2-1 | TRBV5-1 | TRBD1 | CASSSGTGNFYNEQFF | TGCGCCAGCAGCTCTGGGACAGGCAATTTCTACAATGAGCAGTTCTTC
NA | 16 | TRBJ2-5 | TRBV7-2 | TRBD2 | CASSLGLAGSQETQYF | TGTGCCAGCAGCCTTGGACTAGCGGGATCCCAAGAGACCCAGTACTTC
NA | 20 | TRBJ2-6 | TRBV29-1 | NA | CSVLSPLSGQIPSGANVLTF | TGCAGCGTTTTATCCCCCTTGTCCGGACAGATCCCTTCTGGGGCCAACGTCCTGACTTTC
NA | 15 | TRBJ1-3 | TRBV28 | NA | CASSLGGDLGNTIYF | TGTGCCAGCAGTTTAGGAGGCGATCTTGGAAACACCATATATTTT
once | 15 | TRBJ2-1 | TRBV7-6 | TRBD2 | CASSLGGLAIPEQFF | TGTGCCAGCAGCCTAGGGGGACTAGCGATTCCTGAGCAGTTCTTC
NA | 16 | TRBJ2-2 | TRBV2 | TRBD2 | CASSETSGRVGGELFF | TGTGCCAGCAGTGAAACAAGCGGGAGAGTTGGCGGGGAGCTGTTTTTT
NA | 17 | TRBJ1-2 | TRBV2 | TRBD1 | CASSELRSGTGAEGYTF | TGTGCCAGCAGTGAACTCCGATCCGGGACAGGGGCCGAGGGCTACACCTTC
NA | 13 | TRBJ2-5 | TRBV18 | NA | CASSPQYRETQYF | TGTGCCAGCTCACCTCAATATAGAGAGACCCAGTACTTC
NA | 11 | TRBJ1-5 | TRBV29-1 | TRBD1 | CSVSTGGPQHF | TGCAGCGTTTCCACAGGGGGGCCCCAGCATTTT
NA | 14 | TRBJ2-1 | TRBV19 | TRBD2 | CATTAGGSYNEQFF | TGTGCCACCACCGCGGGGGGCTCCTACAATGAGCAGTTCTTC
NA | 16 | TRBJ2-3 | TRBV29-1 | TRBD2 | CSVEGRLAGGKDTQYF | TGCAGCGTTGAAGGTCGACTAGCGGGAGGAAAGGATACGCAGTATTTT
once | 15 | TRBJ1-2 | TRBV18 | NA | CASSPPGAAAYGYTF | TGTGCCAGCTCACCACCTGGGGCCGCGGCCTATGGCTACACCTTC
once | 16 | TRBJ1-4 | TRBV5-1 | TRBD1 | CASSPTTGTAYEKLFF | TGCGCCAGCAGCCCTACGACCGGGACAGCTTATGAAAAACTGTTTTTT
NA | 15 | TRBJ1-2 | TRBV2 | NA | CASSSIMAALYGYTF | TGTGCCAGCAGTTCAATTATGGCGGCCCTATATGGCTACACCTTC
NA | 15 | TRBJ1-1 | TRBV5-1 | TRBD1 | CASSPGQAINTEAFF | TGCGCCAGCAGCCCAGGACAGGCAATCAACACTGAAGCTTTCTTT
NA | 13 | TRBJ2-1 | TRBV6-5 | NA | CASSLGAYNEQFF | TGTGCCAGCAGCCTAGGGGCCTACAATGAGCAGTTCTTC
NA | 13 | TRBJ1-2 | TRBV6-5 | NA | CASSYGFAGGYTF | TGTGCCAGCAGTTACGGGTTTGCGGGAGGCTACACCTTC
once | 18 | TRBJ2-2 | TRBV14 | TRBD2 | CASSRGTSGSGDTGELFF | TGTGCCAGCAGCCGAGGGACTAGCGGGAGTGGGGACACCGGGGAGCTGTTTTTT
NA | 15 | TRBJ1-5 | TRBV2 | NA | CASSMGANSNQPQHF | TGTGCCAGCAGTATGGGGGCAAATAGCAATCAGCCCCAGCATTTT
few | 14 | TRBJ2-7 | TRBV27 | TRBD2 | CASSLRGGYYEQYF | TGTGCCAGCAGTTTACGGGGGGGCTACTACGAGCAGTACTTC
NA | 15 | TRBJ2-1 | TRBV19 | NA | CASRRDSLIYNEQFF | TGTGCCAGTAGGAGAGACAGTCTTATCTACAATGAGCAGTTCTTC
NA | 13 | TRBJ1-5 | TRBV28 | NA | CASSFSGYQPQHF | TGTGCCAGCAGTTTTTCGGGGTATCAGCCCCAGCATTTT